These 2 T cell receptor beta chains share one sample of origin, sequenced in a study of coeliac disease. Profiled with immunoSEQ multiplex PCR; TCRdb holds only in-frame clones, not every one. Of roughly 8,000 clones detected, about three fifths appear once; the ten largest clones hold around 10%. The sample consisted of intraepithelial lymphocytes from the gut. These receptors came from an older woman with celiac disease.

The rearrangement links TRBV28 to TRBJ2-2; 10 nucleotides line up with TRBD2. CDR3 length: 16 amino acids. V dropped 9 bases and J dropped 4; count of bases not matched to a gene: 11. Germline V CDR1 and CDR2: MDHEN, SYDVKM. This CDR3 reads CASSLLAGVPTGELFF. CDR3 nucleotides: TGTGCCAGTTCGCTCCTAGCGGGGGTTCCCACCGGGGAGCTGTTTTTT.

The chain employs TRBV19 and TRBJ2-1; 8 bases are shared with TRBD2. Germline V gene lookup returns CDR1 LNHDA and CDR2 SQIVND (reference sequence). With 5 bases clipped from V and 7 bases from J, the junction kept 13 bases outside the gene matches. This CDR3 region has 16 residues. The CDR3 region has the DNA TGTGCCAGTAGTCCACTCGGACTAGCCCGGTGGAATGAGCAGTTCTTC. The encoded protein is CASSPLGLARWNEQFF.